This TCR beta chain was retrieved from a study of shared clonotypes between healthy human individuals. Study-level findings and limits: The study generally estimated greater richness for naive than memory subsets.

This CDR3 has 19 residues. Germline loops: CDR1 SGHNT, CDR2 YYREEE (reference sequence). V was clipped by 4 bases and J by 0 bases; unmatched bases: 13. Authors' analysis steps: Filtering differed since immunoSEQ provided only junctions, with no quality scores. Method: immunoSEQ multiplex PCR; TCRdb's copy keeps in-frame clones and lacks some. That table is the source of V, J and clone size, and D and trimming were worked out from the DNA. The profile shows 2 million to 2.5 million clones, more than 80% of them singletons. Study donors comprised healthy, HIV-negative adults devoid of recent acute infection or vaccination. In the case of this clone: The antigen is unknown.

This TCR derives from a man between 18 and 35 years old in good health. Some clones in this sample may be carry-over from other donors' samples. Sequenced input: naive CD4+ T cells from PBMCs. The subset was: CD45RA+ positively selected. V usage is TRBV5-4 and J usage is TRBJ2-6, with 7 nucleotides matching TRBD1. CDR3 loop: CASSPKNRGGSSGANVLTF. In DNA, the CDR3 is TGTGCCAGCAGCCCAAAAAACAGGGGTGGTTCCTCTGGGGCCAACGTCCTGACTTTC.